The clone carrying this TCR beta chain appeared a single time. This record belongs to a study of T cell changes during pregnancy in multiple sclerosis. Sequencing was performed with immunoSEQ multiplex PCR; in TCRdb, only in-frame clones are kept and a portion is missing. Of approximately 53,000 clones in the sample, almost 95% were seen once. Trimming pared 4 bases from V and 3 bases from J, leaving 13 bases between. Germline CDR1 is SGDLS and CDR2 is YYNGEE. This CDR3 contains 15 residues. The chain links TRBV9 to TRBJ1-4; D is unclear. The specimen comprised CD4+ T cells from peripheral blood mononuclear cells, sampled in the third trimester of pregnancy. The receptor was derived from a female donor with multiple sclerosis, enrolled in a pregnancy study. The CDR3 coding sequence is TGTGCCAGCAGCAAAAGCGGGTACTCTAATGAAAAACTGTTTTTT. It translates to CASSKSGYSNEKLFF.